This TCR beta chain was identified during a study of CXCR3-negative and CXCR3-positive naive CD8 T cells. Broader study findings: Against CXCR3-negative naive cells, CXCR3-positive naive cells showed more hydrophobic TRB CDR3s.

The CDR3 loop spans 15 amino acids. Germline-derived CDR1 and CDR2 are SEHNR and FQNEAQ (reference sequence). UMI-labeled 5' RACE TRB cDNA libraries were prepared from the cells. Using the 5' RACE reads, TCRdb records one entry per CDR3 protein without DNA. This sample's table reports about 120,000 distinct CDR3 sequences. In the case of this clonotype: Antigen specificity is unknown.

The chain recombines TRBV7-9 with TRBJ2-1. This clonotype originated in a human donor in good health. Some clones in this sample may be carry-over from other donors' samples. The sample taken for sequencing was naive CXCR3+ CD8+ T cells from blood. The subset is: CD45RO-CCR7+CD27+CD95- naive CD8+ T cells expressing CXCR3 (TNR3+). The CDR3 spells CASSPSGSSYNEQFF.